The 7 T cell receptor beta chains in this list originate from one sample, sequenced in a study of radiotherapy plus CTLA-4 blockade in lung cancer. The assay was immunoSEQ multiplex PCR, and TCRdb's table has in-frame clones only and misses some. The data show some 100,000 clones, over 80% seen once. This sample comprised peripheral blood, obtained from a patient treated with radiotherapy plus ipilimumab. The receptors derive from a human donor with non-small cell lung cancer that progressed on radiotherapy plus ipilimumab.

The chain joins TRBV29-1 to TRBJ2-7; no clear D gene. The CDR3 is 12 residues long. From germline, CDR1 is SQVTM and CDR2 ANQGSEA. The ends were cut back, 5 bases at V and 1 base at J, with 9 bases in the middle. Here the CDR3 reads CSVQDGSYEQYF. DNA of the CDR3: TGCAGCGTTCAGGACGGATCCTACGAGCAGTACTTC.

The chain is built from TRBV5-1 and TRBJ2-1; D is ambiguous. The CDR3 length is 15 residues. V was trimmed by 0 bases and J by 6 bases, leaving 13 bases between them. Per germline, CDR1 SGHRS and CDR2 YFSETQ. CDR3: CASSLVDSIFNEQFF. The CDR3 DNA is TGCGCCAGCAGCTTGGTGGATAGTATCTTCAATGAGCAGTTCTTC.

This clone has just a few counts. The chain has TRBV5-1 and TRBJ1-4; D might be TRBD1 (6 bases). The CDR3 extends over 14 amino acids. Trimming stripped 2 bases from V and 7 bases from J, with 12 bases between. Per germline, CDR1 SGHRS and CDR2 YFSETQ. CDR3 in amino acids: CASSFGGRGEKLFF. CDR3 nucleotide sequence: TGCGCCAGCAGCTTCGGGGGGCGCGGTGAAAAACTGTTTTTT.

This clone was seen a single time. The chain employs TRBV7-9 and TRBJ2-1; TRBD2 matches 8 bases. CDR3 length: 18 amino acids. V trimming: 6 bases; J trimming: 7 bases; junction bases outside the gene matches: 20. Germline CDR1 reads SEHNR; CDR2 reads FQNEAQ (reference sequence). The CDR3 DNA sequence: TGTGCCAGCAGTATAGAGTGGCAGGGAACAAGCGGGAGAAATGAGCAGTTCTTC. Protein sequence: CASSIEWQGTSGRNEQFF. The full variable domain, completed using reference TRBV7-9 and TRBJ2-1, is DTGVSQNPRHKITKRGQNVTFRCDPISEHNRLYWYRQTLGQGPEFLTYFQNEAQLEKSRLLSDRFSAERPKGSFSTLEIQRTEQGDSAMYLCASSIEWQGTSGRNEQFFGPGTRLTVL.

The chain is built from TRBV30 and TRBJ1-1; a possible D gene is TRBD1 (5 bases). With 6 bases removed from V and 1 base from J, the gap between germline ends came to 12 bases. In germline, CDR1 is GTSNPN, CDR2 SVGIG (reference sequence). The length of the CDR3 is 13 residues. This chain's CDR3 is CACPGVTNTEAFF. The CDR3 DNA is TGTGCCTGCCCGGGGGTGACGAACACTGAAGCTTTCTTT.

This sequence joins TRBV4-3 and TRBJ1-2; D call uncertain. Trimming took off 4 bases at V and 4 bases at J, with 13 bases between the two ends. The CDR3 contains 14 residues. CDR1 and CDR2 (germline): LGHNA, YSLEER. CDR3 sequence: CASSPREGSYGYTF. In nucleotides, the CDR3 is TGCGCCAGCAGCCCCCGGGAAGGTTCCTATGGCTACACCTTC.

V and J are TRBV19 and TRBJ1-2; the match to TRBD1 covers 9 bases. The germline V gene has CDR1 LNHDA and CDR2 SQIVND (reference sequence). After removal of 5 bases from V and 3 bases from J, the junction contained 7 bases not matched to a gene. This CDR3 region has 15 residues. This CDR3 is CASSSTGGYDYGYTF. The CDR3 DNA sequence: TGTGCCAGTAGTTCCACAGGGGGCTATGACTATGGCTACACCTTC.